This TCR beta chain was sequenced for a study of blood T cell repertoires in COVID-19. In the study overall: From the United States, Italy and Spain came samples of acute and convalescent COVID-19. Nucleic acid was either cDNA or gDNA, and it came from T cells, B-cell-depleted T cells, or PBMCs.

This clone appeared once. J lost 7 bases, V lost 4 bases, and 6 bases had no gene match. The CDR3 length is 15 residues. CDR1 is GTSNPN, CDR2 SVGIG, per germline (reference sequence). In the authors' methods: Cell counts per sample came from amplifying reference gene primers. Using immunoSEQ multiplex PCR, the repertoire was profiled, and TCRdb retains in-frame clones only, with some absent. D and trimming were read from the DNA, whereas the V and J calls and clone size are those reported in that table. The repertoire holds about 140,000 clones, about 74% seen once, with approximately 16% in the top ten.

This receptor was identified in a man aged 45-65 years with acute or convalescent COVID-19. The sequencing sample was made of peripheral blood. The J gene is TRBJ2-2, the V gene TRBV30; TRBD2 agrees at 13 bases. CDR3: CAWTGLAGEHGELFF. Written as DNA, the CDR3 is TGTGCCTGGACAGGACTAGCGGGGGAGCACGGGGAGCTGTTTTTT. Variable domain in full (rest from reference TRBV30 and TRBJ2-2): SQTIHQWPATLVQPVGSPLSLECTVEGTSNPNLYWYRQAAGRGLQLLFYSVGIGQISSEVPQNLSASRPQDRQFILSSKKLLLSDSGFYLCAWTGLAGEHGELFFGEGSRLTVL.